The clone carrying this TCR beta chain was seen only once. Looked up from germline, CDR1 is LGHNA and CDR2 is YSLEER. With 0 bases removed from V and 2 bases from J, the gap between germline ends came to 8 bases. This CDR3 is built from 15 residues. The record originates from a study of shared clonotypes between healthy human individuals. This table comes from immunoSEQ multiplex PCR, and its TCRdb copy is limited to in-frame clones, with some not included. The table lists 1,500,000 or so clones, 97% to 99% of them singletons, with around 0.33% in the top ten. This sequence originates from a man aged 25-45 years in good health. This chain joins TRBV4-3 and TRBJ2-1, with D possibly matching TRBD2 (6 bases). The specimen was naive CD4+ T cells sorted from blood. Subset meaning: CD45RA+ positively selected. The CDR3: CASSQDTGAYNEQFF. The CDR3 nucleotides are TGCGCCAGCAGCCAAGATACGGGGGCCTACAATGAGCAGTTCTTC.